This TCR beta chain was retrieved from a study of T-cell memory formation after mild COVID-19. This clonotype appeared many times. Antigen specificity is unknown. A 5'RACE reaction primed in the constant segment made cDNA libraries of TCR alpha and TCR beta, and these carried sample barcodes and UMIs. TCRdb fed the 5' RACE reads into MiXCR, producing one record per CDR3 protein. The sample lists about 180,000 distinct CDR3 sequences; under 20% were seen once. Germline trimming cut 1 base from V and 4 bases from J; bases unmatched to any gene: 9. The CDR3 consists of 16 residues. The V gene's germline CDR1 is DFQATT and CDR2 SNEGSKA (reference sequence). Study findings and constraints: Among contracting clones, CD4+ were mainly CM/EM and CD8+ enriched in EMRA.

Specimen: PBMCs or a T cell subset sorted from them (not recorded which). This clonotype was sampled from an adult woman who had mild COVID-19 (a few samples of this study predate the infection). Cell type and time point are not known. V gene TRBV20-1 combines with J gene TRBJ1-1; TRBD1 matches 10 bases. CDR3 loop: CSARARDRGWSTEAFF. The CDR3 DNA reads TGCAGTGCTAGAGCCCGGGACAGGGGATGGAGCACTGAAGCTTTCTTT.